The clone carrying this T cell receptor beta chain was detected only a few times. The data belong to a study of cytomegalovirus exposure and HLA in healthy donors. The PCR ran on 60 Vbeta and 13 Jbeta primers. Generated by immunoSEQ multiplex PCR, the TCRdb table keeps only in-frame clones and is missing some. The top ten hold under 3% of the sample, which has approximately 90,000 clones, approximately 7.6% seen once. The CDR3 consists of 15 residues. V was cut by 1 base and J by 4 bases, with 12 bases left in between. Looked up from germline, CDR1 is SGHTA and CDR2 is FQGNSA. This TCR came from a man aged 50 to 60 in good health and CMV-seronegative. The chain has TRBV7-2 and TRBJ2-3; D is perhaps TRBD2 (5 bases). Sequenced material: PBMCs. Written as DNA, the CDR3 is TGTGCCAGCAGCTTAGTGGTGGGAGCCGCAGATACGCAGTATTTT. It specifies CASSLVVGAADTQYF.